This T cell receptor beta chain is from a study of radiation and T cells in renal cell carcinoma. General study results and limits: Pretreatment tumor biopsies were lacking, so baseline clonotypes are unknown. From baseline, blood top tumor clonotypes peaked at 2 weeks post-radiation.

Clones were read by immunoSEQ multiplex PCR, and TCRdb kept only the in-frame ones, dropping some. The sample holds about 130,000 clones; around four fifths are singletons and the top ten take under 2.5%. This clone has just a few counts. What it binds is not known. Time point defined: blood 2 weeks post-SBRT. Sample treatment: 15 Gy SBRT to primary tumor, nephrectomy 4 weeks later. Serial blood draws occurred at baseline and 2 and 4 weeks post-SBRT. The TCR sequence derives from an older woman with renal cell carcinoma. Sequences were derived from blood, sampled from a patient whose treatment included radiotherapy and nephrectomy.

The DNA of the CDR3 is TGCGCCAGCAGCCAGGACCGAACTAATGAAAAACTGTTTTTT. Translation: CASSQDRTNEKLFF. This chain links TRBV4-3 with TRBJ1-4; D remains unclear. The V gene's germline CDR1 is LGHNA and CDR2 YSLEER. The CDR3 is made up of 14 amino acids. Trimming removed 3 bases from V and 1 base from J, with 6 bases in between.